A selection of T cell receptor beta chains follows, all from one sample in a study of T cells after posttransplantation cyclophosphamide. Data came from immunoSEQ multiplex PCR; TCRdb stores just in-frame clones and leaves some out. This sample carries some 23,000 clones and no singletons, and about 1.8% goes to the top ten. Sequenced here: PBMCs, sampled after allogeneic stem cell transplant with posttransplant cyclophosphamide. All receptors come from a male patient aged 18 to 29 who received an allogeneic stem cell transplant from a related donor, was CMV-positive, and had no GVHD. Part of the T cell pool may stem from the graft donor. Both conserved end residues are trimmed from each CDR3. Fields, in order: D gene, CDR3 length, V gene, CDR3 protein. The D gene is left open where the match is weak.

d_gene: .; len: 13; v_gene: TRBV7-9; CDR3aa: ASSYTLANTGELF
d_gene: TRBD1; len: 12; v_gene: TRBV19; CDR3aa: ATAQPWDSTEAF
d_gene: .; len: 10; v_gene: TRBV2; CDR3aa: ATPRGSYGYT
d_gene: TRBD2; len: 13; v_gene: TRBV6-6; CDR3aa: ASLRLAGVPGELF
d_gene: .; len: 13; v_gene: TRBV9; CDR3aa: ASSLSGSRADTQY
d_gene: TRBD1; len: 13; v_gene: TRBV2; CDR3aa: ASSGKGAFSSPLH
d_gene: .; len: 11; v_gene: TRBV6-5; CDR3aa: ASSSRGNTEAF
d_gene: .; len: 12; v_gene: TRBV4-1; CDR3aa: ASSPANRNEKLF
d_gene: TRBD2; len: 13; v_gene: TRBV5-4; CDR3aa: ASSPNPGLDYEQY
d_gene: .; len: 13; v_gene: TRBV6-1; CDR3aa: ASSEGVGVGNTIY
d_gene: TRBD1; len: 18; v_gene: TRBV10-2; CDR3aa: ASSETPGQGARSTNEKLF
d_gene: .; len: 12; v_gene: TRBV27; CDR3aa: ASSAGIISYEQY
d_gene: TRBD1; len: 12; v_gene: TRBV28; CDR3aa: ASSGQGAIYGYT
d_gene: .; len: 13; v_gene: TRBV10-1; CDR3aa: ASSVVAARGGEQF
d_gene: .; len: 12; v_gene: TRBV28; CDR3aa: ASSFLVLNSPLH
d_gene: .; len: 12; v_gene: TRBV2; CDR3aa: ASSGGRAPYEQY
d_gene: TRBD2; len: 14; v_gene: TRBV7-2; CDR3aa: ASSLGMRSGEETQY
d_gene: .; len: 14; v_gene: TRBV6-6; CDR3aa: ASSWAGGAAGNTIY
d_gene: TRBD2; len: 13; v_gene: TRBV30; CDR3aa: AWGLAGGLQETQY
d_gene: TRBD2; len: 15; v_gene: TRBV19; CDR3aa: ASSSGTSGSRFYEQY
d_gene: .; len: 12; v_gene: TRBV7-3; CDR3aa: ASSLSPGYGTQY
d_gene: TRBD1; len: 16; v_gene: TRBV23-1; CDR3aa: ASSQSITGAPGAHGYT
d_gene: .; len: 12; v_gene: TRBV7-9; CDR3aa: ASSLRQDTYEQY
d_gene: TRBD1; len: 13; v_gene: TRBV4-1; CDR3aa: ASSQEPGTGLGYT
d_gene: TRBD2; len: 17; v_gene: TRBV23-1; CDR3aa: ASSQKSAAGGPGTGELF
d_gene: .; len: 13; v_gene: TRBV27; CDR3aa: ASSFLMADTYEQY
d_gene: TRBD1; len: 12; v_gene: TRBV10-2; CDR3aa: ASSLGTGGNTIY
d_gene: TRBD2; len: 11; v_gene: TRBV6-5; CDR3aa: ASRQAGGGEQY
d_gene: TRBD1; len: 13; v_gene: TRBV6-1; CDR3aa: ASRSRGTGNNEQF
d_gene: .; len: 12; v_gene: TRBV6-5; CDR3aa: ASSQGRGNYEQY
d_gene: TRBD1; len: 13; v_gene: TRBV7-6; CDR3aa: ASSLGGQGASEAF
d_gene: .; len: 11; v_gene: TRBV13; CDR3aa: ASSAFGWYEQY
d_gene: .; len: 12; v_gene: TRBV18; CDR3aa: ASSPRDIQETQY
d_gene: TRBD1; len: 14; v_gene: TRBV7-3; CDR3aa: ASSLVGQGGADTQY
d_gene: TRBD2; len: 13; v_gene: TRBV27; CDR3aa: ASTLWRGSSYEQY
d_gene: TRBD1; len: 13; v_gene: TRBV19; CDR3aa: ASSILAGGNTEAF
d_gene: .; len: 10; v_gene: TRBV5-4; CDR3aa: ASSLGGSSGF
d_gene: TRBD1; len: 13; v_gene: TRBV4-3; CDR3aa: ASSRTTGVLDTQY
d_gene: TRBD1; len: 11; v_gene: TRBV27; CDR3aa: ASSLDRTQPQH
d_gene: TRBD2; len: 14; v_gene: TRBV4-1; CDR3aa: ASSQPTSGRLNEQF
d_gene: .; len: 12; v_gene: TRBV2; CDR3aa: ASSVGHSGNTIY
d_gene: .; len: 12; v_gene: TRBV7-9; CDR3aa: ASSFKQAGYIQY